Shown below are 23 T cell receptor beta chains from a single sample sequenced in a study of T-cell reconstitution after alpha-beta-depleted transplantation in children. Unique molecular identifiers were incorporated when the TCRbeta library was constructed. From the PCR reads, TCRdb called clonotypes with MiXCR, one entry per CDR3 protein. This sample carries about 150,000 distinct CDR3 sequences, 11% of them seen once, and the ten largest clones take 13%. The sequences come from PBMCs, collected before TCRalphabeta/CD19-depleted stem cell transplant. Receptors originate from a boy between 2 and 15 years old with acute myeloid leukemia, due to receive a stem cell transplant.

This clonotype was seen at least ten times. The chain employs TRBV15 and TRBJ2-7; D is possibly TRBD1 or TRBD2 (5 bases each). From germline, CDR1 is LNHNV and CDR2 YYDKDF (reference sequence). This CDR3 region has 15 residues. The V end lost 1 base, the J end lost 3 bases, and 13 bases lay between the germline ends. The CDR3 DNA sequence: TGTGCCACCAGCAGAGCCCGGGGACCGCTCTACGAGCAGTACGTC. It is translated as CATSRARGPLYEQYV.

There are many counts of this clonotype. V is TRBV6-5 and J is TRBJ2-7, with D possibly matching TRBD1 (6 bases). Germline V lookup: CDR1 MNHEY, CDR2 SVGAGI. CDR3 length: 17 amino acids. V lost 2 bases, J lost 0 bases, and 17 bases lay in between. The CDR3 bases are TGTGCCAGCAGTTACCGTCCACCAGGGGAGAGCTCCTACGAGCAGTACTTC. It codes for CASSYRPPGESSYEQYF.

With respect to this clonotype: This may stem from a read error, because a much larger clone lies one nucleotide away. The gene calls are TRBV4-2 and TRBJ2-3, with D tentatively TRBD1 or TRBD2 (6 bases each). Trimming removed 2 bases at V and 2 bases at J, with 11 bases between. The CDR3 is 15 amino acids. Germline values: CDR1 LGHNA, CDR2 YNFKEQ. CDR3: CASSQPGAFTDTQYF. The DNA for the CDR3 is TGTGCCAGCAGCCAACCGGGGGCCTTCACAGATACGCAGTATTTT.

The chain carries TRBV5-1 and TRBJ2-7; no reliable D call. The germline V and J ends were trimmed by 2 bases and 4 bases, with 7 bases remaining between them. This CDR3 is 12 amino acids long. In germline, CDR1 is SGHRS, CDR2 YFSETQ. The DNA for the CDR3 is TGCGCCAGCAGCTTTAAGGGTTACGAGCAGTACTTC. It codes for CASSFKGYEQYF. Filled out from reference TRBV5-1 and TRBJ2-7, the complete variable domain reads KAGVTQTPRYLIKTRGQQVTLSCSPISGHRSVSWYQQTPGQGLQFLFEYFSETQRNKGNFPGRFSGRQFSNSRSEMNVSTLELGDSALYLCASSFKGYEQYFGPGTRLTVT.

This clonotype was picked up many times. This chain joins TRBV20-1 and TRBJ1-4; no definite D call. The CDR3 sequence is 18 residues long. Trimming removed 4 bases from V and 12 bases from J, with 33 bases in between. Germline-derived CDR1 and CDR2 are DFQATT and SNEGSKA (reference sequence). The CDR3 nucleotides are TGCAGTGCTATCCCTAGACGTGGGCAGCGGCTTAGTGGTGCTGAACTGTTTTTT. Translated, it gives CSAIPRRGQRLSGAELFF.

The chain employs TRBV6-4 and TRBJ2-1, with 13 bases that match TRBD2. Germline CDR1 is MRHNA and CDR2 is SNTAGT. Trimming at V came to 6 bases and at J to 7 bases, leaving 6 bases not matched to a gene. CDR3 length equals 15 residues. In DNA form, the CDR3 reads TGTGCCAGCAGGGGTACTAGCGGGAGGGTGAATGAGCAGTTCTTC. It yields the protein CASRGTSGRVNEQFF.

This clonotype was counted at least ten times. The chain employs TRBV29-1 and TRBJ2-4; no definite D call. V was cut by 6 bases and J by 4 bases, with 13 bases left in between. This CDR3 has 13 residues. CDR1 SQVTM and CDR2 ANQGSEA come from the germline V gene. This CDR3 reads CSVAPGRKNIQYF. The CDR3 DNA sequence: TGCAGCGTCGCACCCGGACGGAAAAACATTCAGTACTTC.

The sample holds many counts of this clonotype. The chain combines TRBV12-5 with TRBJ2-3, with D unresolved. The CDR3 has 16 residues. Germline assignment: CDR1 LGHNT and CDR2 FRNRAP. Trimming removed 6 bases from V and 3 bases from J, with 19 bases in between. This chain's CDR3 is CASGNIPDPRTDTQYF. CDR3 sequence (DNA): TGTGCTAGTGGAAACATCCCGGACCCTCGGACAGATACGCAGTATTTT.

There are a few counts of this clonotype. The chain links TRBV20-1 to TRBJ2-3; TRBD1 aligns across 9 bases. V lost 4 bases, J lost 8 bases, and 13 bases stayed unmatched. The germline V gene encodes CDR1 DFQATT and CDR2 SNEGSKA (reference sequence). The CDR3 covers 15 residues. As DNA, the CDR3 is TGCAGTGCTATTCCCGGGACAGGGTCCATGGGTACGCAGTATTTT. Protein sequence: CSAIPGTGSMGTQYF.

This clonotype was recorded many times. CDR3 residues: CASSEARGSWYEQYV. In nucleotides, the CDR3 is TGTGCCAGCAGTGAAGCTAGAGGGAGCTGGTACGAGCAGTACGTC. V gene TRBV6-1 combines with J gene TRBJ2-7; D possibly corresponds to TRBD2 (5 bases). The CDR3 is made up of 15 amino acids. The germline V and J ends were trimmed by 0 bases and 4 bases, with 13 bases remaining between them. Per germline, CDR1 MNHNS and CDR2 SASEGT.

This clonotype was counted ten times or more. The CDR3 reads CSARTPRTDTQYF. The CDR3 nucleotides are TGCAGTGCTAGAACCCCGCGCACAGATACGCAGTATTTT. The genes are TRBV20-1 and TRBJ2-3; D unclear. CDR3 size: 13 residues. Trimming left V 2 bases short and J 1 base short, with 7 bases between. Germline CDR1 and CDR2: DFQATT and SNEGSKA (reference sequence).

This clonotype appeared many times. V gene TRBV29-1 combines with J gene TRBJ2-1; D unclear. Per germline, CDR1 SQVTM and CDR2 ANQGSEA. The CDR3 extends over 13 amino acids. Trimming pared 3 bases from V and 6 bases from J, leaving 12 bases between. CDR3 in DNA: TGCAGCGTTGATAAAGGAAATTTCAATGAGCAGTTCTTC. Residues: CSVDKGNFNEQFF.

This clonotype was detected many times. The chain couples TRBV5-5 to TRBJ2-4, with D perhaps being TRBD1 or TRBD2 (7 bases each). The CDR3 has 17 amino acids. CDR1 is SGHKS, CDR2 YYEKEE, per germline (reference sequence). V was pared by 2 bases and J by 1 base, with 16 bases between. Here the CDR3 reads CASSFKGGGQAKNIQYF. CDR3 DNA: TGTGCCAGCAGCTTCAAGGGAGGGGGCCAGGCCAAAAACATTCAGTACTTC.

This clonotype occurred many times. The genes are TRBV11-2 and TRBJ2-3; TRBD2 matches at 8 bases. V was pared by 5 bases and J by 4 bases, with 11 bases of the junction left unmatched. The CDR3 totals 16 residues. The germline gives CDR1 SGHAT, CDR2 FQNNGV. CDR3 sequence: CASSLLSGGRADTQYF. CDR3 nucleotide sequence: TGTGCCAGCAGCCTTCTGTCGGGAGGGCGCGCAGATACGCAGTATTTT.

This clonotype was counted many times. The chain has TRBV29-1 and TRBJ2-7; 7 nucleotides line up with TRBD1. The CDR3 extends over 11 amino acids. Germline loops: CDR1 SQVTM, CDR2 ANQGSEA. V was clipped by 7 bases and J by 2 bases; unmatched bases: 2. CDR3 bases: TGCAGCGGACAGGGAACCTACGAGCAGTACTTC. It codes for CSGQGTYEQYF.

This clonotype was observed at least ten times. V gene TRBV12-3 or TRBV12-4 combines with J gene TRBJ2-5, with 8 bases that match TRBD1. Unmatched junction bases numbered 2, after V lost 2 bases and J lost 0 bases. The CDR3 runs to 15 residues. CDR3 coding DNA: TGTGCCAGCAGTTTACAACAGGGGGACCAAGAGACCCAGTACTTC. Translating it yields CASSLQQGDQETQYF.

This clonotype was seen many times. J is TRBJ2-1 and V is TRBV20-1, with TRBD2 matching over 11 bases. This CDR3 has 15 amino acids. Looked up from germline, CDR1 is DFQATT and CDR2 is SNEGSKA (reference sequence). The V gene end was trimmed by 1 base and the J gene end by 6 bases; junction bases not matched to a gene: 5. This chain's CDR3 is CSARVAGGRGNEQFF. As DNA, the CDR3 is TGCAGTGCTAGAGTAGCGGGAGGGCGTGGCAATGAGCAGTTCTTC.

This clonotype was recorded many times. The chain employs TRBV5-1 and TRBJ2-2; unclear D gene. CDR3 length: 15 residues. CDR1 and CDR2 from the germline V gene are SGHRS and YFSETQ. The V gene lost 0 bases and the J gene lost 4 bases, with 10 bases spanning the gap. The CDR3 here is CASSLAPGATGELFF. The CDR3 DNA is TGCGCCAGCAGCTTGGCCCCAGGAGCCACCGGGGAGCTGTTTTTT.

This clonotype was seen ten or more times. V gene TRBV28 combines with J gene TRBJ2-3; maybe TRBD2 (5 bases). Looked up from germline, CDR1 is MDHEN and CDR2 is SYDVKM. CDR3 size: 17 residues. V was clipped by 3 bases and J by 0 bases, with 16 bases between them. The CDR3 nucleotides are TGTGCCAGCAGTTTTCCGTTAGCGTTAGCAAGCACAGATACGCAGTATTTT. Amino acid sequence: CASSFPLALASTDTQYF.

V and J are TRBV20-1 and TRBJ2-3; D could derive from TRBD1 or TRBD2 (5 bases each). This CDR3 is built from 16 residues. Trimming removed 3 bases from V and 3 bases from J, with 19 bases in between. Germline CDR1 is DFQATT and CDR2 is SNEGSKA (reference sequence). The CDR3 nucleotides read TGCAGTGCTAGCTTACAAATGGGGGTGGGGACAGATACGCAGTATTTT. This translates into CSASLQMGVGTDTQYF.

The sample holds many counts of this clonotype. The chain combines TRBV12-3 or TRBV12-4 with TRBJ2-7; 9 nucleotides match TRBD2. The CDR3 consists of 17 residues. V shed 4 bases and J 2 bases; nucleotides not matched to a gene: 12. The CDR3 spells CASSSLAGLLQPYEQYF. For the CDR3, the DNA is TGTGCCAGCAGTTCTCTAGCGGGACTTCTTCAACCCTACGAGCAGTACTTC.

This clonotype was seen repeatedly, ten times or more. For the CDR3, the DNA is TGCAGCGTTCTCGCCGGGGCCGAGACCCAGTACTTC. This codes for CSVLAGAETQYF. J is TRBJ2-5 and V is TRBV29-1, with D tentatively TRBD1 or TRBD2 (5 bases each). Germline-derived CDR1 and CDR2 are SQVTM and ANQGSEA. Trimming stripped 5 bases from V and 5 bases from J, with 12 bases between. This CDR3 has 12 amino acids.

This clonotype appeared many times. The J gene is TRBJ2-1, the V gene TRBV4-1, with no clear D. This CDR3 contains 12 residues. V shed 3 bases and J shed 7 bases, with 7 bases lying between them. Germline CDR1 and CDR2: MGHRA and YSYEKL. CDR3 sequence (DNA): TGCGCCAGCAGCCACTATAAGAATGAGCAGTTCTTC. This translates into CASSHYKNEQFF.